The T cell receptor (beta chain) described here comes from a study of identical twins (dated by TCRdb to 2016 to 2018). Describing the broader study: The study deep-sequenced TCR alpha and beta repertoires from monozygotic twins, unrelated adults of various ages and cord blood to test whether fetal clonotypes persist. Replicate twin experiments were performed at different times using different library preparation protocols to rule out contamination.

Measured from the cysteine to the phenylalanine, the CDR3 is 17 residues long. Only the CDR3 part of the read is kept: 51 bases, read in frame from the first base. V was cut back by 4 bases and J by 2 bases, leaving a gap of 18 bases between them. The germline V gene provides CDR1 KGHDR and CDR2 SFDVKD. Receptor libraries were prepared by 5' RACE. The instrument was an Illumina HiSeq 2000. Template switching introduced a universal primer binding site; the final cDNA contained a unique molecular identifier, enabling accurate counting of TCR cDNA molecules. First-strand cDNA for TCR alpha and beta chains was synthesized from specific primers in the conserved constant-segment region. To control for contamination, each cDNA library was double barcoded with a SMART-Mk sample barcode plus Illumina barcodes. TruSeq adapter sequences and Illumina sample barcodes were added in two successive PCR steps. The TCR alpha and beta cDNA libraries were sequenced on the Illumina HiSeq platform using custom primers. For the original study's pipeline: MiGEC processed the raw reads to extract unique molecular identifiers, while MiXCR was used to determine the CDR3 positions. Recombination models were inferred per individual with the repgenHMM and IGoR tools using an EM algorithm. The tcR package in R was used for shared clonotype analysis, with sharing normalized by the product of cloneset sizes. To study raw recombination without the effects of thymic and clonal selection, out-of-frame nonproductive sequences were analyzed. TCRdb passed the public sequencing reads through fastp at Q25 and MiXCR, retaining productive beta sequences. CDR3 protein duplicates are merged, each entry listing the most common genes and DNA. The V and J calls and clone size are TCRdb's, not the authors'. Recorded for this sample are some 500,000 distinct CDR3 sequences; 14% of them occurred a single time. The ten largest clones capture about 0.97% of the sample.

All donors were healthy Caucasians. Three pairs of female monozygotic twins, all aged about 18 to 29 years, were included in the twin cohort. CD4+ and CD8+ T cell populations were isolated with positive isolation kits from Invitrogen. Note on this clonotype: Its antigen is currently not known. Base qualities were left out, and no much larger clone turns up one base away.

Summary of the overall study and its limitations: Because the same donors could not be followed over many years, the conclusions depended on cross-sectional statistical analysis. The excess sharing between twins in beta out-of-frame sequences was weaker because fewer shared sequences reduced the signal-to-noise ratio. Out-of-frame TCR alpha sharing in monozygotic twins was systematically underestimated by recombination models, whereas sharing between unrelated individuals was in agreement with the recombination models. Compared with coincidental sharing between unrelated individuals, an excess of low generation-probability sequences was observed among out-of-frame TCR alpha sequences shared between twins. Zero-insertion analyses could be partly confounded by invariant T cells such as MAIT and iNKT, although diverse VJ usage argued against such confounding for most clonotypes. Abundant cord blood beta clonotypes carried fewer insertions; young adult naive repertoires showed a weaker similar trend, while memory repertoires showed none.

The sample was also reused in another study, on yellow fever vaccine responses in identical twins. The second source states: According to the authors, in identical twins the way T cells responded to vaccination appeared partly convergent and partly personalized. In identical twins, the study followed T cell clones that responded to the vaccine with precision.

The receptor's source is a young woman in good health. Sequenced: CD4+ T cells sorted from blood. The chain joins TRBV24-1 to TRBJ2-3; the D segment could be TRBD2, given 5 matching bases. The CDR3 amino acid sequence is: CATSDSLLEKYTDTQYF. In nucleotides, the sequence is TGTGCCACCAGTGACTCCTTACTAGAGAAGTACACAGATACGCAGTATTTT.